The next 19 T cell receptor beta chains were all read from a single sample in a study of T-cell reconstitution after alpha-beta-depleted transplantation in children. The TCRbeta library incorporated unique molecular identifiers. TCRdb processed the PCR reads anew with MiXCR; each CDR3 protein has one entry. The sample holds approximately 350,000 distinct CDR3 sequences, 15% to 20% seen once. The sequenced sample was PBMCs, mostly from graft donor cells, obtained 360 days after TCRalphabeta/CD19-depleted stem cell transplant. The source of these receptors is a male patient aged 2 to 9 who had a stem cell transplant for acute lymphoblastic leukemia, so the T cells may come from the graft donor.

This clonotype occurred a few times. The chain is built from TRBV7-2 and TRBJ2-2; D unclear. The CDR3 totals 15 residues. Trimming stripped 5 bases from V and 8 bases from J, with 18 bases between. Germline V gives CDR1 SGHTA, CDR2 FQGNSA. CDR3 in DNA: TGTGCCAGCAGCAAAGGTTCGGCCGGCTGGGGGGAGCTGTTTTTT. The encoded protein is CASSKGSAGWGELFF.

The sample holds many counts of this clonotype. The CDR3 sequence: CATALLNNEQFF. The DNA for the CDR3 is TGTGCCACCGCCCTCCTTAACAATGAGCAGTTCTTC. The chain has TRBV12-3 or TRBV12-4 and TRBJ2-1, with D unclear. CDR3 length: 12 residues. V was pared by 10 bases and J by 5 bases, with 12 bases between.

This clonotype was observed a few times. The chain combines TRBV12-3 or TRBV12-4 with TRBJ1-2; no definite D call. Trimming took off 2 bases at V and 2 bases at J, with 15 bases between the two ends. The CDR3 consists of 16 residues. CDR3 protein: CASSLSVPDGNYGYTF. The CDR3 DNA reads TGTGCCAGCAGTTTATCCGTCCCGGACGGAAACTATGGCTACACCTTC.

CDR3 coding DNA: TGCGCCAGCAGCCAAGAAGAGGGTTACGAGCAGTACTTC. Translating gives CASSQEEGYEQYF. The chain links TRBV4-3 to TRBJ2-7; D possibly corresponds to TRBD2 (5 bases). The CDR3 contains 13 residues. Germline V CDR1 and CDR2: LGHNA, YSLEER. With 0 bases removed from V and 4 bases from J, the gap between germline ends came to 7 bases.

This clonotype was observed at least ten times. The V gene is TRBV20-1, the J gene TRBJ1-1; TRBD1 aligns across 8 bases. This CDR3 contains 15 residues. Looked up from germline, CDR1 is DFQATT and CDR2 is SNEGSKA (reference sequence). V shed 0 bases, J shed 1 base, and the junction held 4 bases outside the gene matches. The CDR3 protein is CSARDPDRENTEAFF. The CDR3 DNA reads TGCAGTGCTAGAGACCCGGACAGGGAGAACACTGAAGCTTTCTTT.

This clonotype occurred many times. The CDR3: CASSLQGKDTEAFF. DNA of the CDR3: TGTGCCAGCAGTCTCCAGGGGAAGGACACTGAAGCTTTCTTT. This chain connects TRBV12-3 or TRBV12-4 to TRBJ1-1; TRBD1 might be the D (6 bases). This CDR3 has 14 residues. V was pared by 5 bases and J by 3 bases, with 13 bases between.

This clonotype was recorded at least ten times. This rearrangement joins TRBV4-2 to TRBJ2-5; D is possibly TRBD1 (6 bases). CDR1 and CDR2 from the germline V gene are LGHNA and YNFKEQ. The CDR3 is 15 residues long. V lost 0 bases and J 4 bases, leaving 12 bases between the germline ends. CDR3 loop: CASSQDGRTAETQYF. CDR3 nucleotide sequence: TGTGCCAGCAGCCAAGACGGAAGGACAGCAGAGACCCAGTACTTC.

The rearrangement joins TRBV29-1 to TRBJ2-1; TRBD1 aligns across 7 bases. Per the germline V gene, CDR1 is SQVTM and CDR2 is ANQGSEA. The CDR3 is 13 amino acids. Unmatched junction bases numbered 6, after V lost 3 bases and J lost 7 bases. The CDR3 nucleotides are TGCAGCGTTGAGGGACAGCGGAGAAATGAGCAGTTCTTC. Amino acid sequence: CSVEGQRRNEQFF.

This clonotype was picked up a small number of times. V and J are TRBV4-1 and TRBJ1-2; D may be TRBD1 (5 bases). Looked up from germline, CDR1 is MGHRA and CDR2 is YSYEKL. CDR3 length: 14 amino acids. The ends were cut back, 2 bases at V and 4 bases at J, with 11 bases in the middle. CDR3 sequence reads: CASSQPREGYGYTF. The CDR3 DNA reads TGCGCCAGCAGCCAACCCAGGGAGGGCTATGGCTACACCTTC.

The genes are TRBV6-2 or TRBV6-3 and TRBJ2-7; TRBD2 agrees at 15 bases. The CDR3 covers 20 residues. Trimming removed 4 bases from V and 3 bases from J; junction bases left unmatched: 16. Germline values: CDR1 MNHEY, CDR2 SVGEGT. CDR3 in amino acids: CASSSLGLAGGEGRLYEQYF. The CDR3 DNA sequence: TGTGCCAGCAGTTCACTGGGACTAGCGGGAGGAGAGGGGAGGCTCTACGAGCAGTACTTC.

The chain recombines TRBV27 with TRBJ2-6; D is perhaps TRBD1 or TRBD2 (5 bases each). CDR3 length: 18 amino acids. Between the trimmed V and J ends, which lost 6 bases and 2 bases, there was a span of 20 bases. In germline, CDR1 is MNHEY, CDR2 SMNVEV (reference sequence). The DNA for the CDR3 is TGTGCCAGCAGCTTCTTAGAGGGGCTCCCCACTGGGGCCAACGTCCTGACTTTC. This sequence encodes CASSFLEGLPTGANVLTF.

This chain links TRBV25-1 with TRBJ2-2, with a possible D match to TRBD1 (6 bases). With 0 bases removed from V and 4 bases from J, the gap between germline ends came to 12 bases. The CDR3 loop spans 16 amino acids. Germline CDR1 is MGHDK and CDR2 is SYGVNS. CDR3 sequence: CASSEYKGGSTGELFF. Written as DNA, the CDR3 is TGTGCCAGCAGTGAATATAAAGGGGGTAGCACCGGGGAGCTGTTTTTT.

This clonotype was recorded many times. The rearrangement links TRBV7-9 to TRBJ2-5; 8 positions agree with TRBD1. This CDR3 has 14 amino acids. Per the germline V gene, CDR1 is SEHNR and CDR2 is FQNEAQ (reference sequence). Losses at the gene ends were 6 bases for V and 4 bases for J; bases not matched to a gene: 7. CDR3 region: CASSPGTGRETQYF. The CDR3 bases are TGTGCCAGCAGTCCCGGGACAGGAAGAGAGACCCAGTACTTC.

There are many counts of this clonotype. Written as DNA, the CDR3 is TGCAGTGCTAGATGGGCAAGGGCGGGGATCACAGATACGCAGTATTTT. It specifies CSARWARAGITDTQYF. The chain uses TRBV20-1 and TRBJ2-3; D possibly corresponds to TRBD2 (6 bases). The CDR3 has 16 amino acids. Trimming stripped 2 bases from V and 2 bases from J, with 17 bases between. Germline CDR1 is DFQATT and CDR2 is SNEGSKA (reference sequence).

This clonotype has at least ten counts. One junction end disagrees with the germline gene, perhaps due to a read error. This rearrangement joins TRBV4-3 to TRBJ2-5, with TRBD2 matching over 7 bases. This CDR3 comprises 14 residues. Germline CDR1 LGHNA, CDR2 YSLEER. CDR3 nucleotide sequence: TGCGCCAGCAGCCAAGATCTCGAGTGGGAGGGCCTCTCATTC. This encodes CASSQDLEWEGLSF.

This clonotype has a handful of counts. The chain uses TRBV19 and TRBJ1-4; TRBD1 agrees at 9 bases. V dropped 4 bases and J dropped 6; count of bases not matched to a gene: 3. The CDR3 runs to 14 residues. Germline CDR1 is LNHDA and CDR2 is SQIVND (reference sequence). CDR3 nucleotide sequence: TGTGCCAGTAGTAAGGGACAGGGTTATGAAAAACTGTTTTTT. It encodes CASSKGQGYEKLFF.

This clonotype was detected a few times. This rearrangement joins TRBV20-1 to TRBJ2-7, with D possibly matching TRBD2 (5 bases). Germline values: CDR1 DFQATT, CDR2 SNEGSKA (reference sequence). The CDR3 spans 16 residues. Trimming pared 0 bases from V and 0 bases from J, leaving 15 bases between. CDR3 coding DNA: TGCAGTGCTAGAGATAGTGGAGGAAGGAGCTCCTACGAGCAGTACTTC. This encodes CSARDSGGRSSYEQYF.

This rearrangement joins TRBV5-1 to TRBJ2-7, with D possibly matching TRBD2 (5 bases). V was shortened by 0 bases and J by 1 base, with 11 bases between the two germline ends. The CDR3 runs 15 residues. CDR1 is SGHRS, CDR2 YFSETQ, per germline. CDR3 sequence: CASSLGGRLSYEQYF. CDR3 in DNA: TGCGCCAGCAGCTTGGGAGGGCGGCTATCCTACGAGCAGTACTTC. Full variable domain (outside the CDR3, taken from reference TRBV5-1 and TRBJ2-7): KAGVTQTPRYLIKTRGQQVTLSCSPISGHRSVSWYQQTPGQGLQFLFEYFSETQRNKGNFPGRFSGRQFSNSRSEMNVSTLELGDSALYLCASSLGGRLSYEQYFGPGTRLTVT.

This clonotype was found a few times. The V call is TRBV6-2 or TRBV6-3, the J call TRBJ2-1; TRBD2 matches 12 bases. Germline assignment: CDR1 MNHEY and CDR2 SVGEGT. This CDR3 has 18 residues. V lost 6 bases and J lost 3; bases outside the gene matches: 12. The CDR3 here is CASSYPSGRGVDYNEQFF. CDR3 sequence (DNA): TGTGCCAGCAGCTACCCTAGCGGGAGGGGAGTTGACTACAATGAGCAGTTCTTC.